The present T cell receptor beta chain was sequenced within a study of blood T cell repertoires in COVID-19. In regard to this clone: The identical CDR3 is also encoded by other nucleotide sequences in the sample.

The assay was immunoSEQ multiplex PCR, and TCRdb's table has in-frame clones only and misses some. The sample contains more than 200,000 clones, approximately 87% of which appear only once. The TCR originated in a woman in her fifties or sixties with acute or convalescent COVID-19. The sample taken for sequencing was peripheral blood.

CDR3 in amino acids: CASTLADPSRNEQFF. The CDR3 DNA sequence: TGTGCCAGCACCCTAGCGGACCCCTCGAGGAATGAGCAGTTCTTC. This chain connects TRBV6-5 to TRBJ2-1; the match to TRBD2 covers 7 bases. Germline trimming cut 7 bases from V and 7 bases from J; bases unmatched to any gene: 13. The CDR3 length is 15 residues. Germline CDR1 and CDR2: MNHEY and SVGAGI.